The following is a T cell receptor beta chain sequence with its context. What it binds is not known. Single viable CD3+CD4+CD8-CD45RO+ cells were sorted as the memory CD4+ T cells. With 1 base clipped from V and 4 bases from J, the junction kept 10 bases outside the gene matches. CDR1 and CDR2 from the germline V gene are SGHTA and FQGNSA. The CDR3 runs 18 residues. This entry is derived from a study of memory CD4+ T cells and cytomegalovirus serostatus. Background on the study: Donors were healthy Belgian adults, under 10 CMV seropositive and some 24 seronegative.

Assay: immunoSEQ multiplex PCR; the TCRdb copy retains only in-frame clones and omits some. The table lists 40,000 to 55,000 clones, about 86% of them singletons. Study observations and caveats: Of roughly 180 reported CMV TCRbeta sequences, roughly 67 were found in memory CD4+ repertoires. Suggested: most of the CMV-linked TCR signature lies in CD4+ memory cells.

Sequences were obtained from memory CD4+ T cells from blood. The clonotype was recovered from an adult in good health and CMV-seropositive. V gene TRBV7-2 combines with J gene TRBJ2-2, with TRBD1 identical over 9 bases. CDR3 region: CASSLVPTGGPVTGELFF. The CDR3 region has the DNA TGTGCCAGCAGCTTAGTCCCCACAGGGGGCCCGGTCACCGGGGAGCTGTTTTTT.